These 18 T cell receptor beta chains were all obtained from the same sample, sequenced in a study of T-cell reconstitution after alpha-beta-depleted transplantation in children. Preparing the TCRbeta library involved the use of unique molecular identifiers. One entry per CDR3 protein, called by TCRdb with MiXCR from the PCR reads. The sample yields 600,000 to 700,000 distinct CDR3 sequences, over 10% seen once. The sample here was PBMCs, taken before TCRalphabeta/CD19-depleted stem cell transplant. Source of these receptors: a girl between 2 and 10 years old with congenital amegakaryocytic thrombocytopenia, due to receive a stem cell transplant.

The chain is built from TRBV12-3 or TRBV12-4 and TRBJ2-2, with 8 bases that match TRBD2. CDR3 length: 16 residues. Trimming at V came to 7 bases and at J to 6 bases, leaving 13 bases not matched to a gene. The chain's CDR3 is CASTREGQNLAGELFF. The CDR3 DNA is TGTGCCAGCACCCGGGAGGGCCAGAATCTTGCCGGGGAGCTGTTTTTT.

This clonotype was detected many times. V is TRBV6-5 and J is TRBJ2-3; D gene ambiguous. This CDR3 is 12 amino acids long. V lost 8 bases to trimming and J lost 5 bases, with 11 bases between them. Germline V CDR1 and CDR2: MNHEY, SVGAGI. This chain's CDR3 is CASGSLKDTQYF. The CDR3 DNA reads as TGTGCCAGCGGCAGCTTGAAAGATACGCAGTATTTT.

This clonotype was recorded many times. V and J are TRBV20-1 and TRBJ2-1, with D maybe TRBD2 (6 bases). The germline CDR1 and CDR2 sequences are DFQATT and SNEGSKA (reference sequence). CDR3 length equals 15 residues. Trimming pared 5 bases from V and 1 base from J, leaving 15 bases between. The CDR3 DNA follows: TGCAGTGCTTGGGAGGAACTAGAATCCTACAATGAGCAGTTCTTC. This translates into CSAWEELESYNEQFF.

This clonotype was seen only a few times. This rearrangement joins TRBV2 to TRBJ1-2; 8 bases align to TRBD1. Germline CDR1 reads SNHLY; CDR2 reads FYNNEI. V lost 11 bases, J lost 9 bases, and 11 bases stayed unmatched. The CDR3 is made up of 12 amino acids. The chain's CDR3 is CALPVGQARYTF. CDR3 coding DNA: TGTGCCCTTCCAGTGGGACAGGCACGCTACACCTTC.

For this clonotype: This may be a read error: a much more frequent sequence differs by one nucleotide. The V gene is TRBV20-1, the J gene TRBJ2-5, with 7 positions matching TRBD2. The CDR3 contains 16 residues. Germline CDR1 and CDR2: DFQATT and SNEGSKA (reference sequence). CDR3 nucleotides: TGCTGTGCTAGCGGTCGGGAGTACTCCGAAAGAGAGACCCAGTACTTC. Residues: CCASGREYSERETQYF.

This clonotype was counted ten times or more. The chain recombines TRBV5-1 with TRBJ2-1; TRBD2 matches at 9 bases. The germline gives CDR1 SGHRS, CDR2 YFSETQ. V was clipped by 1 base and J by 5 bases; unmatched bases: 7. The CDR3 is 16 amino acids. CDR3 in amino acids: CASSLYLAGLNNEQFF. CDR3 nucleotide sequence: TGCGCCAGCAGCTTGTATCTAGCGGGACTTAACAATGAGCAGTTCTTC.

This clonotype was counted a few times. The chain employs TRBV7-8 and TRBJ2-1; D not resolved. V was shortened by 5 bases and J by 6 bases, with 11 bases between the two germline ends. Germline V gene data show CDR1 as SGHVS and CDR2 as FQNEAQ. The CDR3 has 13 amino acids. CDR3 DNA: TGTGCCAGCAGCAGAAGGTGGGGCAATGAGCAGTTCTTC. Translated: CASSRRWGNEQFF.

This clonotype showed up many times. V usage is TRBV5-1 and J usage is TRBJ1-2, with D maybe TRBD1 (5 bases). CDR3 length equals 14 residues. Trimming took off 7 bases at V and 2 bases at J, with 15 bases between the two ends. Germline-derived CDR1 and CDR2 are SGHRS and YFSETQ. The CDR3 bases are TGCGCCAGCGCCGCCGGGGCAATCAACTATGGCTACACCTTC. Its translation: CASAAGAINYGYTF.

This clonotype has a handful of counts. V and J are TRBV20-1 and TRBJ2-5, with D tentatively TRBD2 (5 bases). Trimming removed 6 bases from V and 2 bases from J, with 16 bases in between. The CDR3 consists of 14 residues. Germline-derived CDR1 and CDR2 are DFQATT and SNEGSKA (reference sequence). CDR3 amino acids: CSAPKARGQETQYF. In DNA form, the CDR3 reads TGCAGTGCCCCGAAGGCCCGGGGTCAAGAGACCCAGTACTTC.

This clonotype has only one observation. Being one base from a much bigger clone, this may be a read error. Without the conserved terminal phenylalanine or tryptophan, this CDR3 likely stems from a read error. V gene TRBV28 combines with J gene TRBJ2-2; D is undetermined. V was pared by 5 bases and J by 2 bases, with 6 bases between. There are 13 residues in the CDR3. Germline CDR1 is MDHEN and CDR2 is SYDVKM. The CDR3 DNA reads TGTGCCAGCAGTGATACAAACACCGGGGAGCTGTTTTAT. Its protein product is CASSDTNTGELFY.

Worth noting for this clonotype: One base away lies a much larger clone, so this may be a sequencing read error. The chain uses TRBV15 and TRBJ2-1, with 7 bases lining up with TRBD2. This CDR3 has 15 amino acids. J lost 8 bases, V lost 6 bases, and 13 bases had no gene match. Germline loops: CDR1 LNHNV, CDR2 YYDKDF (reference sequence). CDR3 nucleotides: TGTGCCACCAGGGCCTTTCTAGCGGTGGGGGATGAGCAGTTCTTC. It encodes CATRAFLAVGDEQFF.

The J gene is TRBJ2-7, the V gene TRBV4-1; 11 nucleotides agree with TRBD2. CDR3 length equals 15 residues. J was trimmed by 4 bases and V by 6 bases; bases with no gene match: 8. Germline lookup yields CDR1 MGHRA and CDR2 YSYEKL. The CDR3 is CASSFSGRAGYEQYF. The CDR3 coding sequence is TGCGCCAGCAGTTTTAGCGGGAGGGCCGGATACGAGCAGTACTTC.

The chain has TRBV6-5 and TRBJ2-7; D might be TRBD1 (5 bases). The CDR3 contains 16 residues. The germline CDR1 and CDR2 sequences are MNHEY and SVGAGI. The germline V and J ends were trimmed by 2 bases and 5 bases, with 19 bases remaining between them. For the CDR3, the DNA is TGTGCCAGCAGTTACGGGTTTAGACAGAATCACAACGAGCAGTACTTC. Encoded protein: CASSYGFRQNHNEQYF.

The CDR3: CASTSAGGSDTQYF. DNA for the CDR3: TGTGCCAGTACCTCAGCGGGGGGTTCAGATACGCAGTATTTT. V is TRBV7-6 and J is TRBJ2-3; 9 bases agree with TRBD2. Germline CDR1 is SGHVS and CDR2 is FNYEAQ. V was clipped by 9 bases and J by 4 bases; unmatched bases: 8. This CDR3 contains 14 residues.

This clonotype was found many times. J is TRBJ2-1 and V is TRBV5-1; D unresolved. The V end lost 6 bases, the J end lost 6 bases, and 10 bases lay between the germline ends. The CDR3 consists of 12 residues. Per germline, CDR1 SGHRS and CDR2 YFSETQ. CDR3 bases: TGCGCCAGCATGGGTGATTTCAATGAGCAGTTCTTC. Translated: CASMGDFNEQFF.

In regard to this clonotype: A much larger clone differs by one base, so this may be a read error. V and J are TRBV29-1 and TRBJ2-1; 7 nucleotides line up with TRBD1. The CDR3 totals 12 residues. Germline values: CDR1 SQVTM, CDR2 ANQGSEA. The V segment lost 6 bases and the J segment 6 bases; nucleotides outside the gene matches: 5. In DNA form, the CDR3 reads TGCAGCGTAGCCTCAGGGGGCAATGAGCAGTTCTTC. As protein: CSVASGGNEQFF.

The genes are TRBV7-8 and TRBJ1-3; no reliable D call. This CDR3 spans 16 amino acids. V shed 5 bases and J shed 0 bases, with 14 bases lying between them. Germline V gene sequence: CDR1 SGHVS, CDR2 FQNEAQ. In DNA form, the CDR3 reads TGTGCCAGCAGCCCAGGAGGCAGCTACTCTGGAAACACCATATATTTT. It translates to CASSPGGSYSGNTIYF.

The rearrangement links TRBV7-6 to TRBJ2-7; 8 bases fit TRBD1. The CDR3 is 14 amino acids. Germline V gene data show CDR1 as SGHVS and CDR2 as FNYEAQ. The J segment lost 7 bases and the V segment lost 1 base, leaving 6 bases of the junction unmatched. This chain's CDR3 is CASSLGQGPTEQYF. The CDR3 DNA reads TGTGCCAGCAGCTTAGGACAGGGGCCTACGGAGCAGTACTTC.